Listed below are T cell receptor beta chains from one sample, sequenced in a study of T cells in Graves' hyperthyroidism and ophthalmopathy. TCRdb passed the multiplex PCR reads through MiXCR, listing each CDR3 protein once. Of under 300,000 distinct CDR3 sequences in the sample, more than 10% were seen once. Material for sequencing was blood. The receptors shown here come from a woman aged 25 to 45 with Graves' hyperthyroidism that later progressed to Graves' ophthalmopathy. The CDR3 runs from the conserved cysteine through the conserved F or W. A D gene is named only where the DNA matches it firmly. Clone size is stated in some rows and not others, as once, few, many or a class when expanded.

cdr3_nt cdr3_aa v_call d_call clone_size j_call
TGTGCCACCAGTGTTACAGGGCGGGGGAACACAGATACGCAGTATTTT CATSVTGRGNTDTQYF TRBV24-1 NA many TRBJ2-3
TGCGCCAGCAGTGATACGGGACTAGCGGGAGGGGACACAGATACGCAGTATTTT CASSDTGLAGGDTDTQYF TRBV10-2 TRBD2 many TRBJ2-3
TGTGCCAGCAGCCCGGGGCTACGAGGCCTCTCCGAGCAGTACTTC CASSPGLRGLSEQYF TRBV7-2 NA many TRBJ2-7
TGTGCCAGCAGTTTAGGAAGAGCAGAGACCCAGTACTTC CASSLGRAETQYF TRBV28 NA many TRBJ2-5
TGTGCCAGTAAGACGGGATGGAATTCACCCCTCCACTTT CASKTGWNSPLHF TRBV19 NA NA TRBJ1-6
TGTGCCAGCAGCCGGGAGCCGGGAGTGGAGGCAGATACGCAGTATTTT CASSREPGVEADTQYF TRBV5-4 NA NA TRBJ2-3
TGTGCCTGGAGTGCCGGGACAGGAACCGGGGAGCTGTTTTTT CAWSAGTGTGELFF TRBV30 TRBD1 many TRBJ2-2
TGTGCCACCAGTGATTTGGGGAGGGACTATGGCTACACCTTC CATSDLGRDYGYTF TRBV24-1 NA few TRBJ1-2
TGTGCCAGCAGCTTATCGTACATCACCGGGGAGCTGTTTTTT CASSLSYITGELFF TRBV7-9 NA few TRBJ2-2
TGTGCCAGCAGCCAGACTAGCGGGAAGTGGGAGACCCAGTACTTC CASSQTSGKWETQYF TRBV7-2 TRBD2 many TRBJ2-5
TGTGCCAGCATTCAGCTAGGTTTCCGTGAGCAGTTCTTC CASIQLGFREQFF TRBV11-3 NA many TRBJ2-1
TGTGTCAGCTCCCCTGACAGGAACACTGAAGCTTTCTTT CVSSPDRNTEAFF TRBV18 NA NA TRBJ1-1
TGTGCCAGCAGGCCCGGTGACCGCGGCTATGGCTACACCTTC CASRPGDRGYGYTF TRBV12-3/TRBV12-4 NA many TRBJ1-2
TGTGCCTGGAGGATGGACAGGAACACTGAAGCTTTCTTT CAWRMDRNTEAFF TRBV30 NA NA TRBJ1-1
TGTGCCAGCAGCCACCGCGGGACGGCGGCAGGTACGCAGTATTTT CASSHRGTAAGTQYF TRBV14 NA many TRBJ2-3
TGCGCCAGCAGCTTGACTCCGGGACAGGGTGAGAATGAGCAGTTCTTC CASSLTPGQGENEQFF TRBV5-1 TRBD1 many TRBJ2-1
TGTGCCAGCAGCTTATCCCCTGACGGACGGGCCTCGGCTGAAGCTTTCTTT CASSLSPDGRASAEAFF TRBV7-2 NA NA TRBJ1-1
TGTGCCAGTAGTATAGCGGACGGTGGGGGCTACACCTTC CASSIADGGGYTF TRBV19 NA NA TRBJ1-2
TGTGCCAGCAGTTTCAGCGGGGCCGAGCAGTACTTC CASSFSGAEQYF TRBV28 TRBD2 many TRBJ2-7
TGTGCCAGCAGTTTAGGGGGTAGTTCCCTTTACCAAGAGACCCAGTACTTC CASSLGGSSLYQETQYF TRBV28 NA many TRBJ2-5
TGCAGTGCTAGCAGTAGTAATGAAAAACTGTTTTTT CSASSSNEKLFF TRBV20-1 NA NA TRBJ1-4
TGTGCCAGCAGCCTACAGGGGGCCGCAGGGGCCAACGTCCTGACTTTC CASSLQGAAGANVLTF TRBV7-2 TRBD1 many TRBJ2-6
TGTGCCAGCGGGGGTGAGACATCCTATGGCTACACCTTC CASGGETSYGYTF TRBV2 NA many TRBJ1-2
TGTGCCAGCAGTCAGGGACTAGCGGGAGCGTCCCAATACAATGAGCAGTTCTTC CASSQGLAGASQYNEQFF TRBV7-2 TRBD2 many TRBJ2-1
TGCAGCGCAGAAGAACGGGACACGGGAGTGGGTTTCTTT CSAEERDTGVGFF TRBV20-1 NA many TRBJ1-1
TGCAGTGCTAGAGATCCAAACAGGGGAGCCAAAAACATTCAGTACTTC CSARDPNRGAKNIQYF TRBV20-1 TRBD1 NA TRBJ2-4
TGTGCCAGCAGTCCAGGACAGGGGGCGAATGAGCAGTTCTTC CASSPGQGANEQFF TRBV6-1 TRBD1 many TRBJ2-1
TGCGCCAGCTGCTTGGACAGAATTGGGGAAAAACTGTTTTTT CASCLDRIGEKLFF TRBV5-1 NA few TRBJ1-4
TGTGCCAGTAGTACCGGGCAGGGGGAAGCCTACGAGCAGTACTTC CASSTGQGEAYEQYF TRBV19 TRBD1 NA TRBJ2-7
TGTGCCAGCAGGAAAAGCCCAGTTGAGCAGTTCTTC CASRKSPVEQFF TRBV27 NA few TRBJ2-1
TGTGCCAGCAGTGAACTAGCGGGGGGGCCAGATACGCAGTATTTT CASSELAGGPDTQYF TRBV7-2 TRBD2 NA TRBJ2-3
TGTGCCATCAAGGGGGTTAACACTGAAGCTTTCTTT CAIKGVNTEAFF TRBV10-3 NA NA TRBJ1-1
TGTGCCAGCAGCTCCTACCGGACTCCGAACACTGAAGCTTTCTTT CASSSYRTPNTEAFF TRBV7-2 NA NA TRBJ1-1
TGCAGTGCTAGAGACCGGAGAGCTGGGACAGGTAAAGTTTCGCAGTACTTC CSARDRRAGTGKVSQYF TRBV20-1 TRBD1 many TRBJ2-7
TGTGCCACCAGCCGGGCGGGCCTCTTCTACGAGCAGTACTTC CATSRAGLFYEQYF TRBV15 NA few TRBJ2-7
TGTGCCAGCAGCCCGGACCCACTAGCGGGAGTCGTGGATGAGCAGTTCTTC CASSPDPLAGVVDEQFF TRBV7-2 TRBD2 many TRBJ2-1
TGTGCCAGCAGCCCCCCAGGGGGCTCCTACGAGCAGTACTTC CASSPPGGSYEQYF TRBV6-2/TRBV6-3 TRBD1 many TRBJ2-7
TGTGCCAGCAGCTTAAAGGGACCTAGTGGTGCGCAGTATTTT CASSLKGPSGAQYF TRBV7-3 NA many TRBJ2-3
TGTGCCAGTATAGGGCCCGGGGAGCTGTTTTTT CASIGPGELFF TRBV7-2 NA NA TRBJ2-2
TGTGCCAGCAGCCCGCCGACTAGCGGGAGTTCAGGAAGTGAGCAGTTCTTC CASSPPTSGSSGSEQFF TRBV7-9 TRBD2 many TRBJ2-1
TGCAGCCATGCCAAGAGCGGGGGAGGGGAGACCCAGTACTTC CSHAKSGGGETQYF TRBV29-1 TRBD2 NA TRBJ2-5
TGTGCCAGCAGGGGACAGGTCGAGAACACCATATATTTT CASRGQVENTIYF TRBV25-1 TRBD1 NA TRBJ1-3
TGCGCCAGCAGCCCCCGGGGGCCGGACACCGGGGAGCTGTTTTTT CASSPRGPDTGELFF TRBV4-3 NA NA TRBJ2-2
TGTGCCAGCAGCCGGGTACAAGGGGCATCAGAGACCCAGTACTTC CASSRVQGASETQYF TRBV5-4 NA few TRBJ2-5